A selection of T cell receptor beta chains follows, all from one sample in a study of identical twins. MiXCR, applied by TCRdb to the 5' RACE reads, yields one record per CDR3 protein. The sample records about 550,000 distinct CDR3 sequences, 20% to 25% being singletons. These data also formed part of another study, on yellow fever vaccine responses in identical twins.

Sequencing was performed on CD4+ T cells sorted from blood. Source of these receptors: a young woman in good health. CDR3s include the opening cysteine and the closing phenylalanine or tryptophan. Some rows have no size entry. The others give once, few or many, or a class for an expanded clone.

CDR3aa: CSARNRGTAYEQYF
abundance: -
v_gene: TRBV20-1

CDR3aa: CASSARPGNEQFF
abundance: few
v_gene: TRBV12-3/TRBV12-4

CDR3aa: CSARVGGQGGTEAFF
abundance: few
v_gene: TRBV20-1

CDR3aa: CASSGGGGIKTGELFF
abundance: few
v_gene: TRBV2

CDR3aa: CASSFLAGGQETQYF
abundance: -
v_gene: TRBV12-3/TRBV12-4

CDR3aa: CAISSGLLSGELFF
abundance: -
v_gene: TRBV10-3

CDR3aa: CASSGGNSYEQYF
abundance: -
v_gene: TRBV27

CDR3aa: CASSFGYEQFF
abundance: few
v_gene: TRBV28

CDR3aa: CASEQTSGRYEQYF
abundance: -
v_gene: TRBV12-5

CDR3aa: CSASWGRIDEQFF
abundance: -
v_gene: TRBV20-1

CDR3aa: CSARVHGALNNEQFF
abundance: -
v_gene: TRBV20-1

CDR3aa: CSARRQGGGDTQYF
abundance: few
v_gene: TRBV20-1

CDR3aa: CASSLGSWARVEAFF
abundance: -
v_gene: TRBV7-8

CDR3aa: CAIRRTSGGTDTQYF
abundance: -
v_gene: TRBV6-1

CDR3aa: CSAGGGGTTPGTQYF
abundance: -
v_gene: TRBV20-1

CDR3aa: CASQMSGFNNEQFF
abundance: few
v_gene: TRBV7-9

CDR3aa: CASSQDRGTVRPGELFF
abundance: -
v_gene: TRBV4-1

CDR3aa: CSARILSGAQETQYF
abundance: -
v_gene: TRBV20-1